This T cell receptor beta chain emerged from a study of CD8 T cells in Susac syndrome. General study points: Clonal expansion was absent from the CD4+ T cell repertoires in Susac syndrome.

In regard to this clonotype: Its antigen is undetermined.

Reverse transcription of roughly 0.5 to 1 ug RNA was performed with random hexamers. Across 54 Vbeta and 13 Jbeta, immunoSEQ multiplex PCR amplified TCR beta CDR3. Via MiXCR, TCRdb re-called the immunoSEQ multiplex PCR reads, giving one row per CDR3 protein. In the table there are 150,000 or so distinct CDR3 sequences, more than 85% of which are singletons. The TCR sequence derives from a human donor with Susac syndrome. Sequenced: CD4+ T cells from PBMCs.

In nucleotides, the CDR3 is TGTGCCAGCAGCGTCGCCCCTGGAGGAGAAAACATTCAGTACTTC. Protein: CASSVAPGGENIQYF. V usage is TRBV9 and J usage is TRBJ2-4; D may be TRBD2 (5 bases). The CDR3 spans 15 residues. Trimming left V 2 bases short and J 5 bases short, with 14 bases between. The germline gives CDR1 SGDLS, CDR2 YYNGEE.